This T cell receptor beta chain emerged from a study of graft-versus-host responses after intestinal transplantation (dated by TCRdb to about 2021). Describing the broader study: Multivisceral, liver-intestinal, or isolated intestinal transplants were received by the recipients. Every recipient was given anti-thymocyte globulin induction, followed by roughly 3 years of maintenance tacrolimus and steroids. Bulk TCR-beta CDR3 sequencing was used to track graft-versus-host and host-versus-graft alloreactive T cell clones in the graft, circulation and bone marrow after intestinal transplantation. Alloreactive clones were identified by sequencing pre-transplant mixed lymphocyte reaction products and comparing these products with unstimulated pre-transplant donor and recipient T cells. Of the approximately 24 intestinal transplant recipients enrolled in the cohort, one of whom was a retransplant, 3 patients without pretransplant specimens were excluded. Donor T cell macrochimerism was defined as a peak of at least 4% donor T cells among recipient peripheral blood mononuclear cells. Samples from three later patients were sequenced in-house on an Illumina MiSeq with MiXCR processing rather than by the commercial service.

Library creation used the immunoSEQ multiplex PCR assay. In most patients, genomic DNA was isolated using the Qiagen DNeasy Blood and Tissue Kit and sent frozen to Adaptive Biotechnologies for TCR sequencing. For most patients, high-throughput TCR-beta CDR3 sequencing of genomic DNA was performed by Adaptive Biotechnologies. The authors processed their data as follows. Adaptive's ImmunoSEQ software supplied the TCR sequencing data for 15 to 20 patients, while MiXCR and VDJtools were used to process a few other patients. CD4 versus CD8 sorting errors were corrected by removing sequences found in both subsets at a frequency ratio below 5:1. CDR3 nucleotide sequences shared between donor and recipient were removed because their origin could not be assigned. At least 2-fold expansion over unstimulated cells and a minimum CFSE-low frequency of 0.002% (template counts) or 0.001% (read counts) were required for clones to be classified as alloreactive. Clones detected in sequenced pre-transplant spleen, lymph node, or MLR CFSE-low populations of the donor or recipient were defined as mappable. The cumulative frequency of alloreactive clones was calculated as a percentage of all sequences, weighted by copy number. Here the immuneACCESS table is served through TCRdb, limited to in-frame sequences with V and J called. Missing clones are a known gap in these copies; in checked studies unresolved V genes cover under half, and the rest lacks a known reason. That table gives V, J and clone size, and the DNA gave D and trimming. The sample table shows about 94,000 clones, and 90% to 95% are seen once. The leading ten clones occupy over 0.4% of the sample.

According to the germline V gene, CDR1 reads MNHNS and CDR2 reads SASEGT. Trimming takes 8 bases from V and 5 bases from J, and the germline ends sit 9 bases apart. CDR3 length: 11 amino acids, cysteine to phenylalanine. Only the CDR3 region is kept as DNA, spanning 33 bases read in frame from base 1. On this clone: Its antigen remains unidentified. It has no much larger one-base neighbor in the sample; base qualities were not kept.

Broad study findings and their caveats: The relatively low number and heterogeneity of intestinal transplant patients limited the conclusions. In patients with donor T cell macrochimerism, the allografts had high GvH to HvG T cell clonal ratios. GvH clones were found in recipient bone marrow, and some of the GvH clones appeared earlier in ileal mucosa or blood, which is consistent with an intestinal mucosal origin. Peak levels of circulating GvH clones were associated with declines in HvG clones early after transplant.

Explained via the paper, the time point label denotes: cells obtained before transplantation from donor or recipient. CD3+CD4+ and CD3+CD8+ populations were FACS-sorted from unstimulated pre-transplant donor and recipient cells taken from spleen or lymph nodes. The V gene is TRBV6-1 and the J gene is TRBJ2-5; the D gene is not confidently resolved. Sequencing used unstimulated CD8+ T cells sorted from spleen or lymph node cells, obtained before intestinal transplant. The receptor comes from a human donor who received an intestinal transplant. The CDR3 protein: CASPRGETQYF. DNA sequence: TGTGCCAGCCCTCGAGGCGAGACCCAGTACTTC.